This record covers a single TCR beta chain. Antigen: not known. The record originates from a study of Graves' ophthalmopathy and Graves' hyperthyroidism. The study, taken as a whole, reports: Most expanded clonotypes from thyroid (those above 0.001 frequency) were also found in blood.

Transcripts of RNA were the source for amplifying TCR beta CDR3 regions. First-round RT-PCR employed HTBI primers, with a second-round multiplex PCR after it. TCRdb processed the multiplex PCR reads anew with MiXCR; each CDR3 protein has one entry. Altogether roughly 160,000 distinct CDR3 sequences are present, under 40% being singletons, with the ten largest covering approximately 6.3%. This CDR3 contains 15 residues. Germline lookup yields CDR1 MGHRA and CDR2 YSYEKL. Trimming cost V 4 bases and J 7 bases, with 20 bases left between them. The source material was peripheral blood. The TCR was taken from a woman aged 35 to 49 with Graves' ophthalmopathy. The chain joins TRBV4-1 to TRBJ2-7; weak D call: TRBD1 (7 bases). The chain's CDR3 is CASSLGTAGGWEQYF. CDR3 coding DNA: TGCGCCAGCAGCCTCGGGACAGCCGGGGGTTGGGAGCAGTACTTC.